This record concerns one T cell receptor (beta chain) sequence. The antigen is not known. Sequenced by immunoSEQ multiplex PCR; TCRdb stores in-frame clones only, minus some. The sample records fewer than 35,000 clones, 90% being singletons. The sample's time point: week 11, during vaccination. Mutant IDH1 20-mer peptide, at 300 ug, made up each vaccine dose, with topical imiquimod. This entry belongs to a study of a mutant IDH1 vaccine in newly diagnosed glioma. At the level of the study: Either 4-6 weeks after radiotherapy alone or alongside temozolomide, vaccination was begun. Treated patients were roughly 60% male, approximately 40% female, mean age about 43 years. Study-wide results and caveats: Of the patients, less than 95% had vaccine-induced immune responses.

J was trimmed by 5 bases and V by 2 bases; bases with no gene match: 19. Germline V gives CDR1 MDHEN, CDR2 SYDVKM. The length of the CDR3 is 19 residues. The receptor was isolated from a young man with glioma. V and J are TRBV28 and TRBJ2-5; 8 bases line up with TRBD1. The sequenced sample was PBMCs, obtained from a glioma patient whose treatment included an IDH1 peptide vaccine. The CDR3 loop is CASSLGPGVVAGGQETQYF. The CDR3 region has the DNA TGTGCCAGCAGTTTAGGGCCCGGGGTCGTGGCAGGGGGCCAGGAGACCCAGTACTTC. Full variable domain (missing parts from reference TRBV28 and TRBJ2-5): DVKVTQSSRYLVKRTGEKVFLECVQDMDHENMFWYRQDPGLGLRLIYFSYDVKMKEKGDIPEGYSVSREKKERFSLILESASTNQTSMYLCASSLGPGVVAGGQETQYFGPGTRLLVL.